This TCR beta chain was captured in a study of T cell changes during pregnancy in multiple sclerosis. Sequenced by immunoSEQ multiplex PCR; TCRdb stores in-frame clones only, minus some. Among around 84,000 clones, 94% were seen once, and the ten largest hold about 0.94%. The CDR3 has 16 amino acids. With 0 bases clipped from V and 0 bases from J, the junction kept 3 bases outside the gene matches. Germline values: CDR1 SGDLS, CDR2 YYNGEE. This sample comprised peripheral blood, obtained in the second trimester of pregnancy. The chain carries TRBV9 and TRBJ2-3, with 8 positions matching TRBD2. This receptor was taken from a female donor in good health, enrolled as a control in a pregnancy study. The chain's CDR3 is CASSVGPGGSTDTQYF. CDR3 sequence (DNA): TGTGCCAGCAGCGTAGGACCGGGAGGGAGCACAGATACGCAGTATTTT.